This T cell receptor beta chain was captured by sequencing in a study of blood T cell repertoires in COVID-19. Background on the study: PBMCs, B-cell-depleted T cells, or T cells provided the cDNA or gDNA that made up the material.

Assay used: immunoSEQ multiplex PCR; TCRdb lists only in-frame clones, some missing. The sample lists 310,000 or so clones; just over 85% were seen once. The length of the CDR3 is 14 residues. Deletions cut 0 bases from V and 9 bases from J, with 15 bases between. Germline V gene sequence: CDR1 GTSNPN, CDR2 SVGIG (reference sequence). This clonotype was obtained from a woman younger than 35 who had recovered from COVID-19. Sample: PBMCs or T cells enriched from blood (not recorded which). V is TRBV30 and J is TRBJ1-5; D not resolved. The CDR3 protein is CAWSVRPGGSPQHF. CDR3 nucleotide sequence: TGTGCCTGGAGTGTAAGACCCGGCGGGTCGCCCCAGCATTTT.